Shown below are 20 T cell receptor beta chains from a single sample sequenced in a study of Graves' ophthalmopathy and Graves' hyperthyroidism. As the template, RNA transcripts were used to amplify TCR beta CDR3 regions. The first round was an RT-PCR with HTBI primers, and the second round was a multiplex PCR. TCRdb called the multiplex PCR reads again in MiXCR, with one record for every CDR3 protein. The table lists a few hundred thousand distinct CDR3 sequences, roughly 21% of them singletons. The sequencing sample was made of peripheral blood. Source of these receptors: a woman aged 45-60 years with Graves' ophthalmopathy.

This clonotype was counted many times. CDR3 sequence: CASSTPGPATQYF. CDR3 nucleotides: TGTGCCAGTAGCACCCCCGGACCCGCGACGCAGTACTTC. The chain couples TRBV19 to TRBJ2-7; D unresolved. Germline values: CDR1 LNHDA, CDR2 SQIVND (reference sequence). Trimming shortened V by 6 bases and J by 9 bases, and 18 bases separated the two germline ends. The CDR3 sequence is 13 residues long.

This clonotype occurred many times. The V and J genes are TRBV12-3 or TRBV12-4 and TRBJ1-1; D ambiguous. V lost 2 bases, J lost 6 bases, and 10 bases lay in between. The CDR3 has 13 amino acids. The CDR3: CASSLSSNAEAFF. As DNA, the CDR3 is TGTGCCAGCAGTTTATCAAGTAACGCTGAAGCTTTCTTT.

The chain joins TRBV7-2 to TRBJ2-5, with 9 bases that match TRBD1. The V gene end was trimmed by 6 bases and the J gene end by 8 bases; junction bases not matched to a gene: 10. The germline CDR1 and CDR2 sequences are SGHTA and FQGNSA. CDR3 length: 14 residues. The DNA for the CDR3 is TGTGCCAGCAGGGGACTCGGACAGGGGTCAACCCAGTACTTC. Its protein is CASRGLGQGSTQYF.

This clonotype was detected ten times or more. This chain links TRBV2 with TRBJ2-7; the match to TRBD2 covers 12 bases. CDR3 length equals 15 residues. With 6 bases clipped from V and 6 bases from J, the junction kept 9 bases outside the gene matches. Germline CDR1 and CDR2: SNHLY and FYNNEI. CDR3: CASRGVTSGSLEQYF. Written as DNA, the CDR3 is TGTGCCAGCAGGGGAGTGACTAGCGGGAGCCTCGAGCAGTACTTC.

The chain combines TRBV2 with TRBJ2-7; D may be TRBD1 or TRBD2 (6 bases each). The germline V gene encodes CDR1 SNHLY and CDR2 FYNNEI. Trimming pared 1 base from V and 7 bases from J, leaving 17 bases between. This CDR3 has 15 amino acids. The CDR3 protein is CASSEETGGLIEQYF. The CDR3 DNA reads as TGTGCCAGCAGTGAAGAAACTGGGGGGCTTATAGAGCAGTACTTC.

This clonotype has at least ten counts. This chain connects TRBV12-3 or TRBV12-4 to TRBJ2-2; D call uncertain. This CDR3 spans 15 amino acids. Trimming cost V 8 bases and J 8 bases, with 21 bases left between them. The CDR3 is CASRKDRTYAGELFF. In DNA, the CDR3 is TGTGCCAGCCGAAAAGATCGGACGTACGCTGGGGAGCTGTTTTTT.

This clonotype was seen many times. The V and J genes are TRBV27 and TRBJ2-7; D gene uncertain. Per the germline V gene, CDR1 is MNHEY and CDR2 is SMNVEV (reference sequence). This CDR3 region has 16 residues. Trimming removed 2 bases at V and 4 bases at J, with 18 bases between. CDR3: CASSLGGGGFVYEQYF. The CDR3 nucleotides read TGTGCCAGCAGTTTAGGCGGTGGTGGGTTCGTATACGAGCAGTACTTC.

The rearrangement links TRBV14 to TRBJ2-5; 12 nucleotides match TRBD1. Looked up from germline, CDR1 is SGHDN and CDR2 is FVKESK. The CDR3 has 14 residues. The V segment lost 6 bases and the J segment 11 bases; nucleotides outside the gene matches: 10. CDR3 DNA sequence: TGTGCCAGCAGGCCGGGACAGGGGGCGAGGGAGCAGTACTTC. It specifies CASRPGQGAREQYF.

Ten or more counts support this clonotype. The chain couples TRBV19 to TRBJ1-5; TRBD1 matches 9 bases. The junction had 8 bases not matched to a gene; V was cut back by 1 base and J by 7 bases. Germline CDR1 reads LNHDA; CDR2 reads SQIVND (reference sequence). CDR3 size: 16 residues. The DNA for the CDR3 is TGTGCCAGTAGTATAGGATCCGGGACAGGGATCCAGCCCCAGCATTTT. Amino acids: CASSIGSGTGIQPQHF.

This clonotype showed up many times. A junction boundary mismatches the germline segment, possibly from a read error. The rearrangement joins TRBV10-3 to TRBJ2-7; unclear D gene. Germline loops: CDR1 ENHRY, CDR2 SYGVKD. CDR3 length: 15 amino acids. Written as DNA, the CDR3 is TGTGCCAGCAGTGAGACGACCCCCCCAGGCTACGAGCAGTACTTC. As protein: CASSETTPPGYEQYF.

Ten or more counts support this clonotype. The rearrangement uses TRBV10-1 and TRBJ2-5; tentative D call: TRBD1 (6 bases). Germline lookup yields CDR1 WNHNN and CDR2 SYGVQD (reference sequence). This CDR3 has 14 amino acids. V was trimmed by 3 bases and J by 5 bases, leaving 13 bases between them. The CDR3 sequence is CASSETPGAETQYF. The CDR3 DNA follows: TGCGCCAGCAGTGAAACCCCAGGGGCCGAGACCCAGTACTTC.

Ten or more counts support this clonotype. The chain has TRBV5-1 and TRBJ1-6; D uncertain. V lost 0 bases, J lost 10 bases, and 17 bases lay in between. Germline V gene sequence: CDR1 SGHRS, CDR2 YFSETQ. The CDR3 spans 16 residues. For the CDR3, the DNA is TGCGCCAGCAGCTTGGACGGGCCCAGAAGTCAATCACCCCTCCACTTT. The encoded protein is CASSLDGPRSQSPLHF.

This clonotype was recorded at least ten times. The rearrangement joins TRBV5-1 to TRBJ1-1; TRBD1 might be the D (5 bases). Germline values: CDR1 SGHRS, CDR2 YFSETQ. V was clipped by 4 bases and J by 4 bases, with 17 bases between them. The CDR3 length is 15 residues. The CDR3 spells CASSPGRRVTTEAFF. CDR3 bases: TGCGCCAGCAGCCCGGGACGGCGGGTGACCACTGAAGCTTTCTTT.

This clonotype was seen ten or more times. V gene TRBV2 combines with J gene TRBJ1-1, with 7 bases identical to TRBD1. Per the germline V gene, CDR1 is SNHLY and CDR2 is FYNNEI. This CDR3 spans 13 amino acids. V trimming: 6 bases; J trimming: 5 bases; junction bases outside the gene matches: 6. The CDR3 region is CASRGTEFTEAFF. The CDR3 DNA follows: TGTGCCAGCAGGGGGACAGAATTTACTGAAGCTTTCTTT. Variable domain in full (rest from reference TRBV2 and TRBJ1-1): EPEVTQTPSHQVTQMGQEVILRCVPISNHLYFYWYRQILGQKVEFLVSFYNNEISEKSEIFDDQFSVERPDGSNFTLKIRSTKLEDSAMYFCASRGTEFTEAFFGQGTRLTVV.

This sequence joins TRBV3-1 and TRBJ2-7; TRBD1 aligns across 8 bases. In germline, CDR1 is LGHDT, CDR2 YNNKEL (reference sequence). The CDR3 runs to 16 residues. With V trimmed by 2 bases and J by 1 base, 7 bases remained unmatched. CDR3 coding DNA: TGTGCCAGCAGCCAAAGGTGGACAGGGCGGTCCTACGAGCAGTACTTC. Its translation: CASSQRWTGRSYEQYF.

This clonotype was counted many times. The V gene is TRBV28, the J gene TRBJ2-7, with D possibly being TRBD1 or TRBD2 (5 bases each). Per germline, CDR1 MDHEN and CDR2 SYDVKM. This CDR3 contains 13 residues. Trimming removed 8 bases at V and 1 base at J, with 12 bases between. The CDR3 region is CASESGPSYEQYF. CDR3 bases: TGTGCCAGCGAATCGGGACCGTCCTACGAGCAGTACTTC.

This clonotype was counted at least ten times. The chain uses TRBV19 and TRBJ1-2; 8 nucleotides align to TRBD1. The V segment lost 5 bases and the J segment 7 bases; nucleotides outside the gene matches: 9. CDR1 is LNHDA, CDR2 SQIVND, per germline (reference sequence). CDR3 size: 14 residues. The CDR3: CASSLTHGQGGYTF. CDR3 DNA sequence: TGTGCCAGTAGTCTGACTCATGGACAGGGTGGCTACACCTTC.

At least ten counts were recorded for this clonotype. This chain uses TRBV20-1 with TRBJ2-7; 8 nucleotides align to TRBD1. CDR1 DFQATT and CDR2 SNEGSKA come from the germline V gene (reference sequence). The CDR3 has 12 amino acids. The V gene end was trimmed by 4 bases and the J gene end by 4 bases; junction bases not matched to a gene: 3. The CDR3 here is CSATGGVYEQYF. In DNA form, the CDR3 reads TGCAGTGCTACAGGGGGCGTTTACGAGCAGTACTTC.

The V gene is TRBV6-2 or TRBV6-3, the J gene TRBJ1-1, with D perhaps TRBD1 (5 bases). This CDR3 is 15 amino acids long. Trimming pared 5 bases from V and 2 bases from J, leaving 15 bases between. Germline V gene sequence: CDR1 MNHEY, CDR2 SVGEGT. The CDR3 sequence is CASSPRMTDNTEAFF. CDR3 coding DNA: TGTGCCAGCAGTCCACGGATGACAGATAACACTGAAGCTTTCTTT.

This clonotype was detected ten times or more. CDR3 amino acids: CASATGTANYGYTF. In DNA, the CDR3 is TGTGCCAGCGCCACCGGGACAGCTAACTATGGCTACACCTTC. The rearrangement uses TRBV6-1 and TRBJ1-2; 7 bases match TRBD1. Germline V gene data show CDR1 as MNHNS and CDR2 as SASEGT. This CDR3 has 14 amino acids. V gave up 8 bases and J gave up 0 bases; unmatched junction bases: 6.